The sequence of this T cell receptor (beta chain) was determined in a study of OX40 agonist ivuxolimab in advanced cancers. For the study at large: Previous treatment with anti-PD-1, anti-PD-L1 or anti-CTLA-4 therapy was allowed; 40% had received some. The study, taken as a whole, reports: Partly responding patients at 0.1-3.0 mg/kg showed some of the smallest clonal expansion.

The CDR3 has 15 residues. The ends were cut back, 2 bases at V and 0 bases at J, with 8 bases in the middle. From germline, CDR1 is SGHRS and CDR2 YFSETQ. Libraries were prepared by immunoSEQ multiplex PCR; TCRdb keeps only in-frame clonotypes and omits some of them. This table has 70,000 or so clones, around 83% appearing once. Notes on this clone: Its antigen is unidentified.

The sample here was CD4+ or CD8+ T cells sorted from blood, taken in a trial of the OX40 agonist ivuxolimab. This chain links TRBV5-1 with TRBJ2-2, with D unclear. The sequence derives from an adult with an advanced solid tumor such as melanoma, head and neck, liver or kidney cancer. The CDR3 DNA reads as TGCGCCAGCAGCTTTGGGAACCCGAACACCGGGGAGCTGTTTTTT. This sequence encodes CASSFGNPNTGELFF. Full variable domain (outside the CDR3, taken from reference TRBV5-1 and TRBJ2-2): KAGVTQTPRYLIKTRGQQVTLSCSPISGHRSVSWYQQTPGQGLQFLFEYFSETQRNKGNFPGRFSGRQFSNSRSEMNVSTLELGDSALYLCASSFGNPNTGELFFGEGSRLTVL.